This T cell receptor (beta chain) is from a study of T cell repertoires in cytomegalovirus infection. Study context: CMV infection together with matching HLA type was indicated by public TCR beta signatures. Study results and limitations: Public TCR beta family frequency separated CMV-and-HLA carriers, including in an independent cohort. HLA-C-restricted TCR beta clonotypes specific for CMV led the ex vivo response.

This clonotype has at least ten counts. Its antigen remains unknown. TCRdb reanalysed the reads using MiXCR and keeps one entry per CDR3 protein. Among under 600,000 distinct CDR3 sequences listed, more than 15% were seen once. This CDR3 is 15 amino acids long. Germline V CDR1 and CDR2: SGHVS, FNYEAQ. V shed 1 base, J shed 5 bases, and the junction held 5 bases outside the gene matches. The J gene is TRBJ2-1, the V gene TRBV7-6; TRBD1 matches at 7 bases. This sequence originates from a human donor in good health (CMV status not recorded). Some clones in this sample may be carry-over from other donors' samples. The sample comprised CD8+ T cells from PBMCs. The CDR3 sequence: CASSLGTGINNEQFF. The DNA for the CDR3 is TGTGCCAGCAGCTTAGGGACAGGAATCAACAATGAGCAGTTCTTC. The variable domain in full, with the rest retrieved from reference TRBV7-6 and TRBJ2-1, is GAGVSQSPRYKVTKRGQDVALRCDPISGHVSLYWYRQALGQGPEFLTYFNYEAQQDKSGLPNDRFSAERPEGSISTLTIQRTEQRDSAMYRCASSLGTGINNEQFFGPGTRLTVL.